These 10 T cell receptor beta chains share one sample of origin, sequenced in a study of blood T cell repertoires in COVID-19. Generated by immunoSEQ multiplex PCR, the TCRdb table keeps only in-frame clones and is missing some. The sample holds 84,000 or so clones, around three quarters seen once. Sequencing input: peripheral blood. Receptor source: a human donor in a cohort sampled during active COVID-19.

In DNA form, the CDR3 reads TGTGCCAGCAGTCGGACAGCTTTAGCCAAAAACATTCAGTACTTC. The encoded protein is CASSRTALAKNIQYF. The gene calls are TRBV28 and TRBJ2-4; tentative D call: TRBD1 (6 bases). Germline V gene data show CDR1 as MDHEN and CDR2 as SYDVKM. This CDR3 contains 15 residues. V lost 5 bases and J 0 bases, leaving 11 bases between the germline ends. Supplemented by reference TRBV28 and TRBJ2-4, the full variable domain reads DVKVTQSSRYLVKRTGEKVFLECVQDMDHENMFWYRQDPGLGLRLIYFSYDVKMKEKGDIPEGYSVSREKKERFSLILESASTNQTSMYLCASSRTALAKNIQYFGAGTRLSVL.

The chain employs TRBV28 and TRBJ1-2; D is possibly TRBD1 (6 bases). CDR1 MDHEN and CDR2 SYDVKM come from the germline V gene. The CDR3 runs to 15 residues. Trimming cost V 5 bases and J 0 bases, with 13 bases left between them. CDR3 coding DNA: TGTGCCAGCAGTCCCCGAGGGGGACCTAACTATGGCTACACCTTC. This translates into CASSPRGGPNYGYTF.

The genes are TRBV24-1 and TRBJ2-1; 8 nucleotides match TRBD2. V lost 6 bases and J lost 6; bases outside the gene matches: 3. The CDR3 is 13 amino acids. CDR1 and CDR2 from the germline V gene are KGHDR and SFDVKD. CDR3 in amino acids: CATSRGGPNEQFF. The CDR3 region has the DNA TGTGCCACCAGTCGGGGGGGCCCCAATGAGCAGTTCTTC.

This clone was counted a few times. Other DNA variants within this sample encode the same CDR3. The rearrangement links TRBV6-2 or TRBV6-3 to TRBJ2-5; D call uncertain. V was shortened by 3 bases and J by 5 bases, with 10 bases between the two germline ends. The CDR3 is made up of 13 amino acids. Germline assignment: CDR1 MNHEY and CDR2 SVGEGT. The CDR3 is CASSYPFLETQYF. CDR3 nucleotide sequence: TGTGCCAGCAGTTATCCGTTCCTTGAGACCCAGTACTTC.

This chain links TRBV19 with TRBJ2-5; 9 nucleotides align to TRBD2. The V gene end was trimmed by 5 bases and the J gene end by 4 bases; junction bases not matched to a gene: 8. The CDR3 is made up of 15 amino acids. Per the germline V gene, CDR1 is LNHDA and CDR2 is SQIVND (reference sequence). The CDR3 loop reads CASSYQTSGLETQYF. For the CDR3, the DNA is TGTGCCAGTAGTTATCAGACTAGCGGTTTAGAGACCCAGTACTTC.

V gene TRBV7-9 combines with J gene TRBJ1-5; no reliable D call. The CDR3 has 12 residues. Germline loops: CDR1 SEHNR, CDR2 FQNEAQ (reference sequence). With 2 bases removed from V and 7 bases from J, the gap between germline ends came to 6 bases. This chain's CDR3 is CASSLPGQPQHF. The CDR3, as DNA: TGTGCCAGCAGCTTACCGGGACAGCCCCAGCATTTT.

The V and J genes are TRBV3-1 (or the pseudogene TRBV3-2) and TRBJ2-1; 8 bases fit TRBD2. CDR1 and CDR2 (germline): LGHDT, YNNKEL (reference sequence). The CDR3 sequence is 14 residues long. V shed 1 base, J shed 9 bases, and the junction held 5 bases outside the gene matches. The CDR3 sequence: CASSQARTSTEQFF. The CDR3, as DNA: TGTGCCAGCAGCCAAGCGAGGACTAGCACTGAGCAGTTCTTC.

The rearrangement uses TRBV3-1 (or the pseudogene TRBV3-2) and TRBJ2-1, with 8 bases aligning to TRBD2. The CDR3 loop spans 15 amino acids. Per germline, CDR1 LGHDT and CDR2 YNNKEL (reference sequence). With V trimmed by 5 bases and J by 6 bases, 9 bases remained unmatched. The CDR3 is CASSYTGTRVNEQFF. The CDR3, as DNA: TGTGCCAGCAGCTACACCGGGACTAGAGTCAATGAGCAGTTCTTC.

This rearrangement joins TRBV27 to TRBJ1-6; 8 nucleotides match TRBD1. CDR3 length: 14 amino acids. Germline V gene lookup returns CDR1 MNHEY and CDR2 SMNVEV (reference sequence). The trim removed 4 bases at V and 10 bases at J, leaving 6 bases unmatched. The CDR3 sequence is CASSSGQGSSPLHF. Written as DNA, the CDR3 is TGTGCCAGCAGTTCCGGACAGGGTTCATCACCCCTCCACTTT.

The CDR3 sequence is CASSRGQFRDYGYTF. CDR3 nucleotide sequence: TGTGCCAGTAGTCGGGGACAGTTTAGGGACTATGGCTACACCTTC. V and J are TRBV19 and TRBJ1-2, with 7 bases lining up with TRBD1. The CDR3 length is 15 residues. The J segment lost 3 bases and the V segment lost 5 bases, leaving 9 bases of the junction unmatched. The germline V gene encodes CDR1 LNHDA and CDR2 SQIVND (reference sequence).